The clone carrying this T cell receptor beta chain was seen a handful of times. These data originate in a study of breast tumors, draining lymph nodes, adjacent tissues. The lymph nodes were axillary draining lymph nodes from breast cancer patients. TCRdb used MiXCR to reprocess the multiplex PCR reads, holding one entry per CDR3 protein. In the table there are about 180,000 distinct CDR3 sequences, roughly a third of which are singletons. Per germline, CDR1 MDHEN and CDR2 SYDVKM. J lost 1 base, V lost 4 bases, and 6 bases had no gene match. The CDR3 is made up of 15 amino acids. The origin of this receptor is a female donor with breast cancer. Some clones in this sample may be carry-over from other donors' samples. The specimen was axillary lymph node tissue. The chain uses TRBV28 and TRBJ2-7; the match to TRBD1 covers 8 bases. The chain's CDR3 is CASSSAGTGSYEQYF. The DNA for the CDR3 is TGTGCCAGCAGTTCGGCCGGGACAGGATCCTACGAGCAGTACTTC. Using reference TRBV28 and TRBJ2-7 for the parts outside the CDR3, the full variable domain is DVKVTQSSRYLVKRTGEKVFLECVQDMDHENMFWYRQDPGLGLRLIYFSYDVKMKEKGDIPEGYSVSREKKERFSLILESASTNQTSMYLCASSSAGTGSYEQYFGPGTRLTVT.